The present T cell receptor (beta chain) was sequenced within a study of T cell repertoires in cytomegalovirus infection. Study-level background: CMV infection plus the matching HLA type was flagged by public TCR beta signatures. Points from the study as a whole: There were HLA-C-restricted CMV-specific TCR beta clonotypes dominating the ex vivo response. Of the TCR beta families, the public ones yielded a cumulative frequency that identified carriers of CMV plus the relevant HLA.

Of note for this clonotype: What it binds is unknown.

TCRdb redid the calling of the reads with MiXCR, one entry per CDR3 protein. The sample has under 850,000 distinct CDR3 sequences; 35% to 40% are singletons. Trimming removed 4 bases at V and 8 bases at J, with 21 bases between. CDR3 size: 15 residues. Per the germline V gene, CDR1 is SGHRS and CDR2 is YFSETQ. The sequenced sample consisted of PBMCs. The clonotype originates from a human donor in good health (CMV status not recorded). Some clones in this sample may be carry-over from other donors' samples. This chain links TRBV5-1 with TRBJ1-1; D might be TRBD1 (5 bases). The DNA for the CDR3 is TGCGCCAGCAGCACGGGGGACGCTGGACGTAAGGAAGCTTTCTTT. Protein sequence: CASSTGDAGRKEAFF.